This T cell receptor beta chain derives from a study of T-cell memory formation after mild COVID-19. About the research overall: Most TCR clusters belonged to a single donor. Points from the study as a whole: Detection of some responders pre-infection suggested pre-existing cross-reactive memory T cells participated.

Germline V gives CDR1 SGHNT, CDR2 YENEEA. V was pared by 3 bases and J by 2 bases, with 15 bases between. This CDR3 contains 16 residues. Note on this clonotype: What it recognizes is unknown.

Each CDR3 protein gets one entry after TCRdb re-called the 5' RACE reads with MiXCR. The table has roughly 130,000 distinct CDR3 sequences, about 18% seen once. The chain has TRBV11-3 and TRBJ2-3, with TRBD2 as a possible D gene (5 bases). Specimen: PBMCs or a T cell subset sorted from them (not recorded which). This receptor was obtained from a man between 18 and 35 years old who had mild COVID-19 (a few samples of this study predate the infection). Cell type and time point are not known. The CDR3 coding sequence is TGTGCCAGCAGCTTGGCGGGCCGGGGATCCACAGATACGCAGTATTTT. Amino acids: CASSLAGRGSTDTQYF.